The source of this TCR beta chain is a study of vaccination effects on CD4 cells after COVID-19. Of note for this clone: Its antigen remains unidentified.

Libraries were prepared by immunoSEQ multiplex PCR; TCRdb keeps only in-frame clonotypes and omits some of them. The table has tens of thousands of clones, approximately 70% seen once. The germline gives CDR1 KGHDR, CDR2 SFDVKD. The CDR3 spans 14 residues. V trimming: 4 bases; J trimming: 4 bases; junction bases outside the gene matches: 5. Before sequencing took place, the ViraFEST assay used viral peptide pools to expand antigen-specific CD4+ T cells. Following culture for under 12 days, CD4+ T cells were isolated. No vaccinee had earlier SARS-CoV-2 infection, and nucleocapsid antibodies were negative.

The source of this sequence is a human donor who received a COVID-19 vaccine. This chain connects TRBV24-1 to TRBJ2-5; TRBD1 matches at 7 bases. The material sequenced was CD4+ T cells from PBMCs cultured with HCoV-OC43 spike peptides, taken before COVID-19 vaccination. The subset here: HCoV-OC43 spike overlapping peptide pool stimulation. CDR3 DNA sequence: TGTGCCACCAGTGACCCAGGACAGGTAGAGACCCAGTACTTC. Translation: CATSDPGQVETQYF.